These 30 T cell receptor beta chains originate from one sample sequenced in a study of beta chain features in type 1 diabetes. The authors reverse transcribed all of the isolated RNA, so sequencing captured expressed TCRB transcripts. Assay: immunoSEQ multiplex PCR; the TCRdb copy retains only in-frame clones and omits some. The table lists almost 350,000 clones, roughly a tenth of them singletons. Their recognized antigens are unknown. Study outcomes and limitations: The study found moderately but significantly shorter TCRB CDR3s in all four CD4+ subsets of Type 1 diabetes patients.

Sequencing used central memory CD4+ T cells from blood. The receptor set was obtained from a man aged 30 to 39 with type 1 diabetes.

CDR3 protein: CAWSPEISPLHF. CDR3 DNA sequence: TGTGCCTGGAGCCCTGAGATTTCACCCCTCCACTTT. The chain combines TRBV30 with TRBJ1-6; D gene unclear. Germline loops: CDR1 GTSNPN, CDR2 SVGIG (reference sequence). The CDR3 covers 12 residues. The V end lost 3 bases, the J end lost 9 bases, and 9 bases lay between the germline ends. Using reference TRBV30 and TRBJ1-6 for the parts outside the CDR3, the full variable domain is SQTIHQWPATLVQPVGSPLSLECTVEGTSNPNLYWYRQAAGRGLQLLFYSVGIGQISSEVPQNLSASRPQDRQFILSSKKLLLSDSGFYLCAWSPEISPLHFGNGTRLTVT.

This clone was seen a few times. V is TRBV18 and J is TRBJ1-2; the match to TRBD1 covers 11 bases. V dropped 3 bases and J dropped 4; count of bases not matched to a gene: 1. The CDR3 runs 14 residues. Germline lookup yields CDR1 KGHSH and CDR2 LQKENI. The CDR3 loop reads CASSPGQGGYGYTF. The CDR3 nucleotides are TGTGCCAGCTCACCGGGACAGGGGGGCTATGGCTACACCTTC. Combining the CDR3 with reference TRBV18 and TRBJ1-2 gives the whole variable domain NAGVMQNPRHLVRRRGQEARLRCSPMKGHSHVYWYRQLPEEGLKFMVYLQKENIIDESGMPKERFSAEFPKEGPSILRIQQVVRGDSAAYFCASSPGQGGYGYTFGSGTRLTVV.

The chain employs TRBV4-3 and TRBJ1-2, with a possible D match to TRBD1 (5 bases). The CDR3 is 14 amino acids. Germline V gives CDR1 LGHNA, CDR2 YSLEER. Trimming took off 1 base at V and 4 bases at J, with 10 bases between the two ends. The CDR3 here is CASSQVGGTYGYTF. The CDR3 DNA reads as TGCGCCAGCAGCCAAGTGGGCGGGACCTATGGCTACACCTTC.

This clone occurred a few times. The chain is built from TRBV11-2 and TRBJ1-4; 9 nucleotides line up with TRBD1. The germline V gene has CDR1 SGHAT and CDR2 FQNNGV. The CDR3 runs to 15 residues. Germline trimming cut 6 bases from V and 7 bases from J; bases unmatched to any gene: 9. The DNA for the CDR3 is TGTGCCAGCAGTTCGCCGACAGGGGGACTTGAAAAACTGTTTTTT. Amino acid sequence: CASSSPTGGLEKLFF. Looking up the rest from reference TRBV11-2 and TRBJ1-4 gives the full variable domain: EAGVAQSPRYKIIEKRQSVAFWCNPISGHATLYWYQQILGQGPKLLIQFQNNGVVDDSQLPKDRFSAERLKGVDSTLKIQPAKLEDSAVYLCASSSPTGGLEKLFFGSGTQLSVL.

The chain uses TRBV2 and TRBJ2-3; D tentatively reads TRBD1 or TRBD2 (6 bases each). This CDR3 contains 16 residues. Germline CDR1 and CDR2: SNHLY and FYNNEI. The germline V and J ends were trimmed by 7 bases and 0 bases, with 17 bases remaining between them. The CDR3, as DNA: TGTGCCAGCACCCCAAGGGGGGTATCTAGCACAGATACGCAGTATTTT. Translated, it gives CASTPRGVSSTDTQYF.

This clone appeared a few times. The chain combines TRBV14 with TRBJ1-1; no definite D call. The germline V gene has CDR1 SGHDN and CDR2 FVKESK. V dropped 1 base and J dropped 1 base, with 10 bases sitting between them. The CDR3 has 15 residues. CDR3: CASSQVSVPNTEAFF. DNA of the CDR3: TGTGCCAGCAGCCAAGTATCAGTACCGAACACTGAAGCTTTCTTT.

This sequence joins TRBV6-1 and TRBJ1-2; no firm D call. V dropped 3 bases and J dropped 0 bases, with 17 bases sitting between them. Germline values: CDR1 MNHNS, CDR2 SASEGT. The CDR3 sequence is 17 residues long. The CDR3 DNA follows: TGTGCCAGCAGTGACCATGGTTCCCCGAAAGCTAACTATGGCTACACCTTC. Its translation is CASSDHGSPKANYGYTF.

This clone turned up a few times. V gene TRBV29-1 combines with J gene TRBJ1-2, with D maybe TRBD1 (5 bases). CDR3 length: 14 amino acids. Germline-derived CDR1 and CDR2 are SQVTM and ANQGSEA. V gave up 1 base and J gave up 2 bases, with 11 bases separating them. The CDR3 bases are TGCAGCGTTGAAGGCAGGGCGCAGAACTATGGCTACACCTTC. Translating it yields CSVEGRAQNYGYTF.

This clone was counted many times. The rearrangement joins TRBV5-1 to TRBJ2-3, with no clear D. In germline, CDR1 is SGHRS, CDR2 YFSETQ. V was trimmed by 3 bases and J by 0 bases, leaving 2 bases between them. This CDR3 is 12 amino acids long. The CDR3 DNA reads as TGCGCCAGCAGCTCTAGCACAGATACGCAGTATTTT. This codes for CASSSSTDTQYF.

The V and J genes are TRBV7-8 and TRBJ1-6; no clear D. The V end was cut by 6 bases, the J end by 8 bases, with 5 bases between. Looked up from germline, CDR1 is SGHVS and CDR2 is FQNEAQ. The CDR3 length is 11 residues. CDR3 nucleotides: TGTGCCAGCAGACGGGATTCACCCCTCCACTTT. It yields the protein CASRRDSPLHF.

This chain links TRBV25-1 with TRBJ1-6, with TRBD1 as a possible D gene (6 bases). This CDR3 comprises 16 residues. CDR1 is MGHDK, CDR2 SYGVNS, per germline. V dropped 4 bases and J dropped 8 bases, with 18 bases sitting between them. For the CDR3, the DNA is TGTGCCAGCAGTGGTTTACAGGGTTCGGCTTATTCACCCCTCCACTTT. Residues: CASSGLQGSAYSPLHF.

This clone was observed a handful of times. The genes are TRBV5-1 and TRBJ2-1, with 7 nucleotides matching TRBD1. The length of the CDR3 is 14 residues. Germline assignment: CDR1 SGHRS and CDR2 YFSETQ. J lost 6 bases, V lost 4 bases, and 7 bases had no gene match. The CDR3 spells CASSRTGSPNEQFF. The CDR3 nucleotides are TGCGCCAGCAGCCGGACAGGAAGCCCCAATGAGCAGTTCTTC.

The chain uses TRBV6-6 and TRBJ1-3; D unresolved. V was pared by 5 bases and J by 0 bases, with 11 bases between. Germline V gene data show CDR1 as MNHNY and CDR2 as SVGAGI (reference sequence). CDR3 size: 15 residues. The chain's CDR3 is CASSLGRSSGNTIYF. CDR3 coding DNA: TGTGCCAGCAGTCTCGGACGGAGCTCTGGAAACACCATATATTTT.

The V gene is TRBV10-3, the J gene TRBJ2-5, with D perhaps matching TRBD2 (7 bases). Trimming took 8 bases from V and 2 from J, leaving 30 bases between them. CDR3 length: 19 amino acids. CDR1 ENHRY and CDR2 SYGVKD come from the germline V gene. In DNA, the CDR3 is TGTGCCATCTCTCCCGCTGGGAGGGGGGGCACAGGTAGTCAAGAGACCCAGTACTTC. It yields the protein CAISPAGRGGTGSQETQYF.

The rearrangement uses TRBV6-5 and TRBJ1-2; TRBD1 matches 10 bases. Germline values: CDR1 MNHEY, CDR2 SVGAGI. Trimming removed 8 bases from V and 8 bases from J; junction bases left unmatched: 8. This CDR3 is 13 amino acids long. The CDR3 sequence is CASGTGAKKGYTF. The CDR3, as DNA: TGTGCCAGCGGGACAGGGGCTAAGAAGGGCTACACCTTC.

This clone was counted ten times or more. The chain carries TRBV5-6 and TRBJ2-3; D gene ambiguous. CDR1 is SGHDT and CDR2 is YYEEEE in the germline V gene. There are 16 residues in the CDR3. V shed 5 bases and J shed 5 bases, with 21 bases lying between them. The CDR3 loop is CASRCPDRRFVDTQYF. The CDR3 DNA sequence: TGTGCCAGCAGGTGCCCGGACCGAAGGTTCGTAGATACGCAGTATTTT.

This chain links TRBV7-2 with TRBJ2-5; 8 nucleotides line up with TRBD2. The CDR3 sequence is 16 residues long. CDR1 is SGHTA, CDR2 FQGNSA, per germline. Trimming cost V 0 bases and J 1 base; bases outside gene matches: 4. The CDR3 spells CASSLAISGAQETQYF. Written as DNA, the CDR3 is TGTGCCAGCAGCTTAGCGATTAGCGGGGCCCAAGAGACCCAGTACTTC.

The sample holds a few counts of this clone. The chain is built from TRBV7-2 and TRBJ2-3, with 9 nucleotides matching TRBD2. V dropped 2 bases and J dropped 4; count of bases not matched to a gene: 7. CDR1 is SGHTA and CDR2 is FQGNSA in the germline V gene. There are 16 residues in the CDR3. In nucleotides, the CDR3 is TGTGCCAGCAGCTTACTTGGCGGGGGGGTAGCAGATACGCAGTATTTT. Protein: CASSLLGGGVADTQYF.

This clone was counted only a few times. This chain joins TRBV27 and TRBJ2-7; D is possibly TRBD1 (6 bases). The CDR3 is made up of 13 amino acids. Germline V gene data show CDR1 as MNHEY and CDR2 as SMNVEV (reference sequence). The V end was cut by 6 bases, the J end by 9 bases, with 18 bases between. In DNA form, the CDR3 reads TGTGCCAGCAGCCAGGGGCCCCACCTGGGGCAGTACTTC. Its protein product is CASSQGPHLGQYF.

The chain joins TRBV2 to TRBJ1-3; 7 bases align to TRBD1. Germline loops: CDR1 SNHLY, CDR2 FYNNEI. The CDR3 length is 17 residues. Losses at the gene ends were 7 bases for V and 0 bases for J; bases not matched to a gene: 12. The CDR3 sequence is CASNRDSRVFSGNTIYF. The CDR3 nucleotides read TGTGCCAGCAATAGGGACAGCCGAGTCTTCTCTGGAAACACCATATATTTT.

This clone occurred a few times. The sample carries other DNA sequences with the same CDR3. The chain carries TRBV28 and TRBJ2-6; D is possibly TRBD2 (6 bases). The ends were cut back, 5 bases at V and 3 bases at J, with 8 bases in the middle. In germline, CDR1 is MDHEN, CDR2 SYDVKM. The CDR3 spans 14 residues. The CDR3, as DNA: TGTGCCAGCAGTCTCGGGGGTGGGGCCAACGTCCTGACTTTC. Protein: CASSLGGGANVLTF.

A few counts support this clone. CDR3 residues: CASSRNYNGVDSPLHF. CDR3 coding DNA: TGCGCCAGCAGCCGCAACTACAACGGCGTTGATTCACCCCTCCACTTT. This chain links TRBV4-3 with TRBJ1-6; D unresolved. Germline CDR1 and CDR2: LGHNA and YSLEER. This CDR3 has 16 residues. V lost 4 bases and J lost 8, with 18 bases in between.

The chain carries TRBV4-1 and TRBJ2-3; TRBD2 might be the D (5 bases). This CDR3 spans 17 amino acids. The germline V and J ends were trimmed by 4 bases and 3 bases, with 20 bases remaining between them. In germline, CDR1 is MGHRA, CDR2 YSYEKL. This CDR3 is CASSLDWRGTGTDTQYF. The CDR3 nucleotides read TGCGCCAGCAGCCTGGACTGGCGAGGTACCGGTACAGATACGCAGTATTTT.

The chain recombines TRBV5-6 with TRBJ2-7, with TRBD1 identical over 8 bases. V lost 2 bases, J lost 6 bases, and 7 bases stayed unmatched. This CDR3 contains 14 residues. Germline V gene data show CDR1 as SGHDT and CDR2 as YYEEEE. The CDR3 region has the DNA TGTGCCAGCAGCTTAACAGGGGGAGAAGGCGAGCAGTACTTC. Residues: CASSLTGGEGEQYF.

This clone was recorded a few times. The V call is TRBV7-9, the J call TRBJ1-6; perhaps TRBD1 as D (6 bases). Germline CDR1 SEHNR, CDR2 FQNEAQ (reference sequence). Trimming took 1 base from V and 10 from J, leaving 11 bases between them. The CDR3 is 14 residues long. The chain's CDR3 is CASSLGQAQSPLHF. The CDR3 bases are TGTGCCAGCAGCTTAGGACAGGCTCAATCACCCCTCCACTTT.

The rearrangement uses TRBV29-1 and TRBJ1-2; TRBD1 agrees at 7 bases. The V segment lost 6 bases and the J segment 2 bases; nucleotides outside the gene matches: 3. The CDR3 length is 12 residues. CDR1 is SQVTM, CDR2 ANQGSEA, per germline. CDR3 sequence reads: CSVDRWNYGYTF. The CDR3 DNA reads TGCAGCGTGGACAGGTGGAACTATGGCTACACCTTC.

This clone has just a few counts. The chain is built from TRBV28 and TRBJ2-7; D could derive from TRBD1 or TRBD2 (5 bases each). Germline CDR1 and CDR2: MDHEN and SYDVKM. This CDR3 has 16 amino acids. Trimming cost V 5 bases and J 2 bases, with 19 bases left between them. The CDR3 sequence: CASSQGDVKGAYEQYF. As DNA, the CDR3 is TGTGCCAGCAGTCAAGGGGACGTGAAGGGAGCCTACGAGCAGTACTTC.

The chain employs TRBV11-2 and TRBJ2-3, with TRBD2 as a possible D gene (5 bases). This CDR3 contains 16 residues. Trimming shortened V by 2 bases and J by 1 base, and 13 bases separated the two germline ends. Germline V gene sequence: CDR1 SGHAT, CDR2 FQNNGV. The chain's CDR3 is CASSLIRRLGTDTQYF. In DNA, the CDR3 is TGTGCCAGCAGCTTAATTCGGAGGCTGGGCACAGATACGCAGTATTTT.

This clone was seen ten or more times. The genes are TRBV14 and TRBJ2-3; D is uncertain. V lost 0 bases and J lost 2, with 6 bases in between. Germline V gives CDR1 SGHDN, CDR2 FVKESK. CDR3 length: 14 residues. In nucleotides, the CDR3 is TGTGCCAGCAGCCAAGATCTGATCACAGATACGCAGTATTTT. This encodes CASSQDLITDTQYF.

This clone was seen a few times. J is TRBJ2-2 and V is TRBV29-1; 10 bases match TRBD2. CDR1 and CDR2 from the germline V gene are SQVTM and ANQGSEA. The CDR3 runs to 16 residues. V lost 4 bases to trimming and J lost 4 bases; unmatched junction nucleotides: 9. CDR3 sequence reads: CSVARSASGGTGELFF. As DNA, the CDR3 is TGCAGCGTTGCCCGGTCCGCTAGCGGGGGCACCGGGGAGCTGTTTTTT.